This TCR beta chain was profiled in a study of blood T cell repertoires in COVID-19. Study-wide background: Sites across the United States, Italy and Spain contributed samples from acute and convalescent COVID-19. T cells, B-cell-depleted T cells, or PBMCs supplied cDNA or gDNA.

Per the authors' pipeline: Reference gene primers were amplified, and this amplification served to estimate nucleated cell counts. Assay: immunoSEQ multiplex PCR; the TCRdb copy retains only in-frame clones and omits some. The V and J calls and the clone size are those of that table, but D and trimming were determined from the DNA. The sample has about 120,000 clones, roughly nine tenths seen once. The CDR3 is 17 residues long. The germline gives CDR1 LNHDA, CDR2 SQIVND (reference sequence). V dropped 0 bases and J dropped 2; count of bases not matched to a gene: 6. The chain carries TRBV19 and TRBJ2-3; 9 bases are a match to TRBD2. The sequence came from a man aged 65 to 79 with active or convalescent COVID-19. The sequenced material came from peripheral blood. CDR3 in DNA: TGTGCCAGTAGTATAGATTGGCTAGCGGGACACACAGATACGCAGTATTTT. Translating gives CASSIDWLAGHTDTQYF.